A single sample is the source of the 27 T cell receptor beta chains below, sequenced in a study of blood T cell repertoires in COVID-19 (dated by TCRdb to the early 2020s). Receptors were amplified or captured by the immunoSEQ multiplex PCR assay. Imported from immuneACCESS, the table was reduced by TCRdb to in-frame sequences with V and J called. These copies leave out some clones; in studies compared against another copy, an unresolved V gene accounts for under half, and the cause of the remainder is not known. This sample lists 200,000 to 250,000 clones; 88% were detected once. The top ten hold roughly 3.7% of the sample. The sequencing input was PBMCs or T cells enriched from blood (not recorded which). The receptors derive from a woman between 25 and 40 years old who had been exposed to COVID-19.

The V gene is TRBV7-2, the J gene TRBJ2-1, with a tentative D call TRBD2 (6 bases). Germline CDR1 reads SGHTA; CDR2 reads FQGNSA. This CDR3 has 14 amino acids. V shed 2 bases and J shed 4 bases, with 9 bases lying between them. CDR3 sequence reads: CASSLRDSYNEQFF. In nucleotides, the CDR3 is TGTGCCAGCAGCTTAAGGGACTCTTACAATGAGCAGTTCTTC.

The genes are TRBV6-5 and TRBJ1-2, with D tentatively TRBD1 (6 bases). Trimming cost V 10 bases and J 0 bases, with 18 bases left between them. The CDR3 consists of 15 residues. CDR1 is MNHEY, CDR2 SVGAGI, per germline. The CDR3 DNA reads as TGTGCCACAGTTCTCCAGGGGCAAACTAACTATGGCTACACCTTC. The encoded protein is CATVLQGQTNYGYTF.

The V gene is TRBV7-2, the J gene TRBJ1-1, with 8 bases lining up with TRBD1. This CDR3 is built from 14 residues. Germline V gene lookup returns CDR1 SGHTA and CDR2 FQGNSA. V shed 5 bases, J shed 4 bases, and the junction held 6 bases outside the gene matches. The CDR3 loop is CASSARGLGTEAFF. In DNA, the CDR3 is TGTGCCAGCAGCGCCAGGGGGCTTGGCACTGAAGCTTTCTTT.

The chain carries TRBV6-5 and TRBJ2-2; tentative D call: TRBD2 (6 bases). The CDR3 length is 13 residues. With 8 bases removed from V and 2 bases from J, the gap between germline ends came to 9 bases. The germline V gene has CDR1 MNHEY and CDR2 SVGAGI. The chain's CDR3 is CASGTLNTGELFF. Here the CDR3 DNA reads TGTGCCAGCGGGACTTTAAACACCGGGGAGCTGTTTTTT.

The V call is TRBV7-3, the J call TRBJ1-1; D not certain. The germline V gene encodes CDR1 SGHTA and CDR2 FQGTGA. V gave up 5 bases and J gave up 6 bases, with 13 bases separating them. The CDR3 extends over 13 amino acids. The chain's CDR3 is CASSPEAVAEAFF. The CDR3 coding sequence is TGTGCCAGCAGCCCAGAAGCGGTCGCTGAAGCTTTCTTT.

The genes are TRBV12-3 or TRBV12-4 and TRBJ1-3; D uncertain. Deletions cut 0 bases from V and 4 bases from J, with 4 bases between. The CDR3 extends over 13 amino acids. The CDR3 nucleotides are TGTGCCAGCAGTTTAGCCACAGGAAACACCATATATTTT. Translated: CASSLATGNTIYF.

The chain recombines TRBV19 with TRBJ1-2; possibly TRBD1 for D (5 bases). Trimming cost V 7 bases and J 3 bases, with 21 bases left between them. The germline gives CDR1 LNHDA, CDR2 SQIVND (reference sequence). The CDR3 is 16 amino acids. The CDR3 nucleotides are TGTGCCAGTATGGGGCCCCACGGTGGCGGTGACTATGGCTACACCTTC. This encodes CASMGPHGGGDYGYTF.

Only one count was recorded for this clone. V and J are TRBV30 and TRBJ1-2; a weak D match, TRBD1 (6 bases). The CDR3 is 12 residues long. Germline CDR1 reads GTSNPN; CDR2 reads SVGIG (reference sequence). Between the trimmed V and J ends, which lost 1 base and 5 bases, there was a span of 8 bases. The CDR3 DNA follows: TGTGCCTGGAGTGGCCAGGGGTATGGCTACACCTTC. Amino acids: CAWSGQGYGYTF.

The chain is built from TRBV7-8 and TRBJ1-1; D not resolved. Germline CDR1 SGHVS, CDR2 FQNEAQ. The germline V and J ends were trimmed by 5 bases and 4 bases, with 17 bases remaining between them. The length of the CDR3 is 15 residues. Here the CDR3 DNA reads TGTGCCAGCAGCAGCTATGGAGGTGAGGGCACTGAAGCTTTCTTT. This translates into CASSSYGGEGTEAFF. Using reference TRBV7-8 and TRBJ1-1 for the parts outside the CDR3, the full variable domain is GAGVSQSPRYKVAKRGQDVALRCDPISGHVSLFWYQQALGQGPEFLTYFQNEAQLDKSGLPSDRFFAERPEGSVSTLKIQRTQQEDSAVYLCASSSYGGEGTEAFFGQGTRLTVV.

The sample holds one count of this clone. CDR3 in amino acids: CASSGLGLAGVSSYNEQFF. In DNA, the CDR3 is TGTGCCAGCAGTGGTCTGGGACTAGCGGGAGTTAGCTCCTACAATGAGCAGTTCTTC. J is TRBJ2-1 and V is TRBV6-1; 14 bases align to TRBD2. Trimming at V came to 4 bases and at J to 0 bases, leaving 8 bases not matched to a gene. The germline gives CDR1 MNHNS, CDR2 SASEGT. The CDR3 is 19 amino acids.

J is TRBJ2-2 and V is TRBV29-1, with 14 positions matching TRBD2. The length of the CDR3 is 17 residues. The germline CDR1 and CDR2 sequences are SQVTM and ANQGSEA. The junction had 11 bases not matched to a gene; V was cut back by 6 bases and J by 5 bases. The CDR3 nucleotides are TGCAGCGTCGCAACCGGACTAGCGGGAGGAGGGACCGGGGAGCTGTTTTTT. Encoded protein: CSVATGLAGGGTGELFF.

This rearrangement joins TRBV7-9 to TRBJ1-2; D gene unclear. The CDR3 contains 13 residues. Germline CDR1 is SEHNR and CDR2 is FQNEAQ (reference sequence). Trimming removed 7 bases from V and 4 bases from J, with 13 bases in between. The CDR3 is CASIPYGIYGYTF. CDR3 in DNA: TGTGCCAGCATCCCCTACGGGATCTATGGCTACACCTTC.

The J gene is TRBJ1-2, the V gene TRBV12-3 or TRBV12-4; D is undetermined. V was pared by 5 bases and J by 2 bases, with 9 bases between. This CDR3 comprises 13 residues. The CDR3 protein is CASSPAINYGYTF. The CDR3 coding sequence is TGTGCCAGCAGTCCCGCTATCAACTATGGCTACACCTTC.

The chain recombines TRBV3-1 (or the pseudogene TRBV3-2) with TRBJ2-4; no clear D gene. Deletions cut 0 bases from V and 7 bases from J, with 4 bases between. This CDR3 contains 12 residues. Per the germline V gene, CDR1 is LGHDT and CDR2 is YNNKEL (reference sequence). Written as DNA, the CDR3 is TGTGCCAGCAGCCAAGATCCGAACATTCAGTACTTC. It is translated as CASSQDPNIQYF.

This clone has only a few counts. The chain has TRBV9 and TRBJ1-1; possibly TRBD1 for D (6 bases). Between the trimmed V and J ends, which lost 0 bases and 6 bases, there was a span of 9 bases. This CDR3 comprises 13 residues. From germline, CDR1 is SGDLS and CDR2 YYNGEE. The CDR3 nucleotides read TGTGCCAGCAGCGTAGCAGGGGCGGCTGAAGCTTTCTTT. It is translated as CASSVAGAAEAFF.

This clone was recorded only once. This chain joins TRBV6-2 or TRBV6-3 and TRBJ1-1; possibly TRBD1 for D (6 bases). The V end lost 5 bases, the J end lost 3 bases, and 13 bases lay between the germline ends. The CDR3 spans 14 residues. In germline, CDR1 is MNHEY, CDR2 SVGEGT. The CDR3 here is CASSPPQGYTEAFF. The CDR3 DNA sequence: TGTGCCAGCAGTCCGCCCCAGGGGTACACTGAAGCTTTCTTT.

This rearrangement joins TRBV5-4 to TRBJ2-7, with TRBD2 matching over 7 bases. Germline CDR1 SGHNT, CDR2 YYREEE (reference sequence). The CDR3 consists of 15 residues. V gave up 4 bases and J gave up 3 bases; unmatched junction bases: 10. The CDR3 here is CASSPNSSGIYEQYF. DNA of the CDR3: TGTGCCAGCAGCCCCAATTCTAGCGGCATCTACGAGCAGTACTTC.

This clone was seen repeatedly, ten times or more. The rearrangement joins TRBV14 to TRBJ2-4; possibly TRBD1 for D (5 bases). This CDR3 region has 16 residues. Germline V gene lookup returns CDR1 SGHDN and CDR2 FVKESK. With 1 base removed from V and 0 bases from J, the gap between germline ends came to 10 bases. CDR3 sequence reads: CASSQGTRLAKNIQYF. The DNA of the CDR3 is TGTGCCAGCAGCCAAGGGACACGACTAGCCAAAAACATTCAGTACTTC.

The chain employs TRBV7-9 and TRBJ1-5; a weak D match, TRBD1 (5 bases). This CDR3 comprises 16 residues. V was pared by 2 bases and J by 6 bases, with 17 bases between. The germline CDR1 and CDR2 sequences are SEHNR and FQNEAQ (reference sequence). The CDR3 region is CASSLWAGLGSQPQHF. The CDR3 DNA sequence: TGTGCCAGCAGCTTATGGGCAGGGCTTGGCTCTCAGCCCCAGCATTTT.

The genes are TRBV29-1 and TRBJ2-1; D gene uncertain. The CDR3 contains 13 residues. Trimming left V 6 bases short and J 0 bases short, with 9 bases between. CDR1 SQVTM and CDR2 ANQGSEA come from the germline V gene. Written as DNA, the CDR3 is TGCAGCGTCGATTCCAGCTCCTACAATGAGCAGTTCTTC. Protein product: CSVDSSSYNEQFF.

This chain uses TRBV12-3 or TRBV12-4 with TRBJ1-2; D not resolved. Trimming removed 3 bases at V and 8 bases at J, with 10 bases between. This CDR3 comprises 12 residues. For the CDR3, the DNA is TGTGCCAGCAGTTTCAGTAGAGGAGGCTACACCTTC. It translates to CASSFSRGGYTF.

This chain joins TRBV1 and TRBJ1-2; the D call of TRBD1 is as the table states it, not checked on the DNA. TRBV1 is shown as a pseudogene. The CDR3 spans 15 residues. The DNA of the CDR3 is TGCACCAGCAGCCAACCCCCCGGACAGGTCTATGGCTACACCTTC. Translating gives CTSSQPPGQVYGYTF.

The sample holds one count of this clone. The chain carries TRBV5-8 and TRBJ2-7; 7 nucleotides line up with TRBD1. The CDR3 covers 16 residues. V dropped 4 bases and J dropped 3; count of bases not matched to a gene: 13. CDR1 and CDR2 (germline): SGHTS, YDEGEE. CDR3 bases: TGTGCCAGCAGCGCTCCGGGAACAGGGGATTACTACGAGCAGTACTTC. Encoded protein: CASSAPGTGDYYEQYF.

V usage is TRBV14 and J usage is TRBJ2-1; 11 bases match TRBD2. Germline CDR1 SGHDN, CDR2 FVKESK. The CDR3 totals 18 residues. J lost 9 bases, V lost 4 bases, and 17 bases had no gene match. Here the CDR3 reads CASSLDFGVAGGRSEQFF. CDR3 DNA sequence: TGTGCCAGCAGCCTCGACTTCGGGGTAGCGGGAGGGCGCAGTGAGCAGTTCTTC.

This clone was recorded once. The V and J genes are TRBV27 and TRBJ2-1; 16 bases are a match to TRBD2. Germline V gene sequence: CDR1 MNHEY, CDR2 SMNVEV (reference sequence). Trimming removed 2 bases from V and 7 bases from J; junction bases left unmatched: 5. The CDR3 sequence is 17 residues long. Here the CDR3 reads CASSLRGLAGGQNEQFF. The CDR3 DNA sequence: TGTGCCAGCAGTTTAAGGGGACTAGCGGGAGGGCAAAATGAGCAGTTCTTC.

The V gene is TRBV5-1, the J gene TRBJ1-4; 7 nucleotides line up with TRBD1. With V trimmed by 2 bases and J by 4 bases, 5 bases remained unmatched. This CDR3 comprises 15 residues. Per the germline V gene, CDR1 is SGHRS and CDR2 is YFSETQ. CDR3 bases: TGCGCCAGCAGCTTACAGGGGTCGGGTAATGAAAAACTGTTTTTT. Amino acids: CASSLQGSGNEKLFF.

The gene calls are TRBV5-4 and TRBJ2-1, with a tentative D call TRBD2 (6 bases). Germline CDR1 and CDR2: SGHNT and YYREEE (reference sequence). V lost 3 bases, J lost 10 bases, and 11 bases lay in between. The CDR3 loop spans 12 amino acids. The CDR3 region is CASSYRSGEQFF. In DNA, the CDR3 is TGTGCCAGCAGCTACCGAAGCGGGGAGCAGTTCTTC. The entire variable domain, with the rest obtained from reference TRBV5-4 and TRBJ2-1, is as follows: ETGVTQSPTHLIKTRGQQVTLRCSSQSGHNTVSWYQQALGQGPQFIFQYYREEENGRGNFPPRFSGLQFPNYSSELNVNALELDDSALYLCASSYRSGEQFFGPGTRLTVL.